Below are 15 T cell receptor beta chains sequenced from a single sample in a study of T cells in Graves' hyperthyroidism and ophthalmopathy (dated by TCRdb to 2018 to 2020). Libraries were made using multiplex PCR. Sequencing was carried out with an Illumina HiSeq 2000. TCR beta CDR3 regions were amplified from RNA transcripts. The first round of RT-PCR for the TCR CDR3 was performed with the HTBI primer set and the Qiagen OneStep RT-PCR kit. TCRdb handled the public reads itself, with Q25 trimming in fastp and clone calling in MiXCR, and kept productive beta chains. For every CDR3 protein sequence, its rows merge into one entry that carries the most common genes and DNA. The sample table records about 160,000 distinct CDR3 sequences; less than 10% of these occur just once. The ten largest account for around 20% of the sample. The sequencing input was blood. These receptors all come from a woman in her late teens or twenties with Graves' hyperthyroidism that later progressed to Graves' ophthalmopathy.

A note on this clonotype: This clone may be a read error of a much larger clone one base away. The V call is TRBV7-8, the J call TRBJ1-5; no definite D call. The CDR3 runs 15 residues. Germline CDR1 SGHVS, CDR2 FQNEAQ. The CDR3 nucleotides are TGTGCCAGCAGCTTAGGAGGACGGAGCAATCGGCCCCAGCATTTT. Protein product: CASSLGGRSNRPQHF.

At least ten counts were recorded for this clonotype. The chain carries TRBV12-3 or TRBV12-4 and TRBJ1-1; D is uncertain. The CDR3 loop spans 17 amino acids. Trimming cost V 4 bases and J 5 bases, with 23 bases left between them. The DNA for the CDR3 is TGTGCCAGCAGTTCGACCGCTAGACACCCTCTCGGTACTGAAGCTTTCTTT. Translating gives CASSSTARHPLGTEAFF.

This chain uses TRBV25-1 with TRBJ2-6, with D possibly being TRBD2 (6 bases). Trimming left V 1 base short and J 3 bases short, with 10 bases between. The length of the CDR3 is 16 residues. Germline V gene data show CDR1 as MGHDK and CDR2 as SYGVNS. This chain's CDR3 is CASSEFGGFGANVLTF. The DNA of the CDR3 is TGTGCCAGCAGTGAATTTGGAGGGTTTGGGGCCAACGTCCTGACTTTC.

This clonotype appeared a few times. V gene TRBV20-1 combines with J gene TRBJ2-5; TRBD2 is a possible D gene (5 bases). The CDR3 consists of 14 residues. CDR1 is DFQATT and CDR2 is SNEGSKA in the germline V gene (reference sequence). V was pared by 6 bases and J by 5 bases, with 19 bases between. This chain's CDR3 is CSANDYLARETQYF. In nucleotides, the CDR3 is TGCAGTGCAAACGACTACTTAGCTCGGGAGACCCAGTACTTC.

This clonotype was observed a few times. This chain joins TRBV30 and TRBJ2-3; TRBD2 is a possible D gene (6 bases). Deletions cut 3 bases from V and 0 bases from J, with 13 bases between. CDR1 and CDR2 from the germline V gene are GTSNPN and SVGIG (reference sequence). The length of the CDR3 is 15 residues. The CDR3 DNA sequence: TGTGCCTGGAGAGTTTGGGACTCAAGCACAGATACGCAGTATTTT. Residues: CAWRVWDSSTDTQYF. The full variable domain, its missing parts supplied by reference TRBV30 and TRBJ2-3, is SQTIHQWPATLVQPVGSPLSLECTVEGTSNPNLYWYRQAAGRGLQLLFYSVGIGQISSEVPQNLSASRPQDRQFILSSKKLLLSDSGFYLCAWRVWDSSTDTQYFGPGTRLTVL.

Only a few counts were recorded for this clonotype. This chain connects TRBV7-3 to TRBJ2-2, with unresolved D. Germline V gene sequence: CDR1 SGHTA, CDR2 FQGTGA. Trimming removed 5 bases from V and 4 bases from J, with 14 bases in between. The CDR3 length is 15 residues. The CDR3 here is CASSPGPVVTGELFF. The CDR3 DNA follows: TGTGCCAGCAGCCCGGGCCCGGTGGTCACCGGGGAGCTGTTTTTT.

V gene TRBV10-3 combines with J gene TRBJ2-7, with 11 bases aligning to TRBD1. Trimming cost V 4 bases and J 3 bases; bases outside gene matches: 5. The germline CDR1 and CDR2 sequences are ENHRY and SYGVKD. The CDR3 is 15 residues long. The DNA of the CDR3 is TGTGCCATCAGTGGAGGGACAGGGGGATTCTACGAGCAGTACTTC. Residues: CAISGGTGGFYEQYF.

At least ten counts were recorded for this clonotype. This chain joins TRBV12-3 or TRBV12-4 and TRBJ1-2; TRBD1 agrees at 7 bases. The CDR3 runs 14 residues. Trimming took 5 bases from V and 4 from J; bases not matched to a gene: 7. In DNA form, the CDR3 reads TGTGCCAGCAGTCCACCGGGACAGATCTATGGCTACACCTTC. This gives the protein CASSPPGQIYGYTF.

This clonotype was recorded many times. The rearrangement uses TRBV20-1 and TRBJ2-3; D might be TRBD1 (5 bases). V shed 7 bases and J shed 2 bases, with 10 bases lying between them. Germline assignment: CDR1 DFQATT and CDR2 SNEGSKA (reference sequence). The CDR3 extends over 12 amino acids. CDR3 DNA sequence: TGCAGTGGGTCGACAGACACAGATACGCAGTATTTT. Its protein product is CSGSTDTDTQYF.

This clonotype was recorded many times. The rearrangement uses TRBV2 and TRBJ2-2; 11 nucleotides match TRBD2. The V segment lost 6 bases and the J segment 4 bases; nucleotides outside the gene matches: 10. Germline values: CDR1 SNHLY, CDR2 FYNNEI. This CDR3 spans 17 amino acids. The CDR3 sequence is CASSRLAGGMGTGELFF. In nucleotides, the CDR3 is TGTGCCAGCAGCAGGCTAGCGGGGGGCATGGGCACCGGGGAGCTGTTTTTT.

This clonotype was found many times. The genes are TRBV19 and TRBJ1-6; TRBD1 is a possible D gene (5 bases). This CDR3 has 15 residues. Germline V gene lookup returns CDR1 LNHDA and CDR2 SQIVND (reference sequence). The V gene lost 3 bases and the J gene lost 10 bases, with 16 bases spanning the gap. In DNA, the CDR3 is TGTGCCAGTAGTATCGGACGAGGGGAGTACTCACCCCTCCACTTT. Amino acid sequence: CASSIGRGEYSPLHF.

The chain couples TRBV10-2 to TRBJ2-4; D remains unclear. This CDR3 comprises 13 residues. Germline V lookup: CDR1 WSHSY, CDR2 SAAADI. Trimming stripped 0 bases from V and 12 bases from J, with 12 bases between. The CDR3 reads CASSESTRSSQYF. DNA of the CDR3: TGCGCCAGCAGTGAGTCGACCAGGAGCAGTCAGTACTTC.

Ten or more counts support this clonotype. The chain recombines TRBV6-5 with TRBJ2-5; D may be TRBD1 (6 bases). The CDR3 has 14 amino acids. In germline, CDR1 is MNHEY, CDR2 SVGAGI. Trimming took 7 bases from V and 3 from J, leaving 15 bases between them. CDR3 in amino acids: CASTEGTPKETQYF. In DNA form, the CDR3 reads TGTGCCAGCACCGAAGGGACACCTAAAGAGACCCAGTACTTC.

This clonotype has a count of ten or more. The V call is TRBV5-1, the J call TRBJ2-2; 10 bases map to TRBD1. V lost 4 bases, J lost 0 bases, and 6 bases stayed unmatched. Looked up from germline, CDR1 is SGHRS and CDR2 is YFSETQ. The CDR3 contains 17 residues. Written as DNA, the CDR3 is TGCGCCAGCAGCAGCCTGGGACAGGGGTCGAACACCGGGGAGCTGTTTTTT. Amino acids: CASSSLGQGSNTGELFF.

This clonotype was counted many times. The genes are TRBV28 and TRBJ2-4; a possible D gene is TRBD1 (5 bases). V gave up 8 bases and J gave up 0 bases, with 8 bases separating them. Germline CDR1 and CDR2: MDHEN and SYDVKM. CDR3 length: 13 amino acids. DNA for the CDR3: TGTGCCAGCCGGACACTAGCCAAAAACATTCAGTACTTC. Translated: CASRTLAKNIQYF.